This is a list of T cell receptor beta chains from one sample in a study of blood T cell dynamics during melanoma immunotherapy. Assay: immunoSEQ multiplex PCR; the TCRdb copy retains only in-frame clones and omits some. The table records some 14,000 clones, approximately 90% of them present only once. The sample in question was blood, obtained from a patient treated with checkpoint blockade. Receptors originate from a human donor with melanoma. Both conserved end residues are part of each CDR3. A D gene is named only where the DNA matches it firmly. Rows give clone size only sometimes, using once, few, many, or a class for an expanded clone.

TRBV28	TRBJ2-7	NA	NA	CASRQGSYEQYF	TGTGCCAGCAGACAGGGTTCCTACGAGCAGTACTTC
TRBV30	TRBJ1-2	NA	once	CAWSYMGDLNTF	TGTGCCTGGAGCTACATGGGAGACCTAAACACCTTC
TRBV29-1	TRBJ1-4	TRBD1	NA	CSVVGQGASGKLFF	TGCAGCGTTGTGGGACAGGGGGCCTCAGGAAAACTGTTTTTT
TRBV4-3	TRBJ2-3	TRBD2	NA	CASSQDRLAGAGDTQYF	TGCGCCAGCAGCCAAGATCGGTTAGCGGGAGCGGGAGATACGCAGTATTTT
TRBV7-2	TRBJ2-3	NA	once	CASSLDPRGVSTDTQYF	TGTGCCAGCAGCTTAGATCCCAGGGGGGTTAGCACAGATACGCAGTATTTT
TRBV28	TRBJ1-2	NA	NA	CASSLGQGSYRYGYTF	TGTGCCAGCAGTTTAGGGCAGGGTTCTTATCGGTATGGCTACACCTTC
TRBV2	TRBJ2-1	NA	NA	CASSATGHEQFF	TGTGCCAGCAGTGCGACAGGCCATGAGCAGTTCTTC
TRBV10-3	TRBJ2-2	TRBD2	NA	CATRRAGVTGELFF	TGTGCCACCCGTCGGGCGGGAGTTACCGGGGAGCTGTTTTTT
TRBV7-6	TRBJ2-3	NA	NA	CASSSLSTDTQYF	TGTGCCAGCAGCTCTCTCAGCACAGATACGCAGTATTTT
TRBV5-6	TRBJ2-3	NA	NA	CASSLLVSRTDTQYF	TGTGCCAGCAGCTTGCTGGTTAGTCGCACAGATACGCAGTATTTT
TRBV4-3	TRBJ2-1	NA	few	CASSQDIGGSYNEQFF	TGCGCCAGCAGCCAAGATATCGGGGGCTCCTACAATGAGCAGTTCTTC
TRBV11-3	TRBJ1-1	NA	few	CASAGNTEAFF	TGTGCCAGCGCAGGGAACACTGAAGCTTTCTTT
TRBV15	TRBJ2-1	TRBD1	NA	CATSRGGQYNEQFF	TGTGCCACCAGCAGAGGGGGACAGTACAATGAGCAGTTCTTC
TRBV2	TRBJ2-7	NA	NA	CASNMGVLYEQYF	TGTGCCAGCAATATGGGAGTACTTTACGAGCAGTACTTC
TRBV6-6	TRBJ2-7	TRBD2	NA	CASSPLAGPAYEQYF	TGTGCCAGCAGCCCTCTAGCGGGACCCGCCTACGAGCAGTACTTC
TRBV6-1	TRBJ2-7	TRBD1	NA	CATKGTGGSEQYF	TGTGCCACCAAGGGGACAGGGGGCAGCGAGCAGTACTTC
TRBV11-3	TRBJ2-5	NA	few	CASSLGETQYF	TGTGCCAGCAGCTTAGGAGAGACCCAGTACTTC
TRBV7-9	TRBJ1-6	TRBD1	NA	CASSLDRGASPLHF	TGTGCCAGCAGCTTGGACAGGGGAGCCTCACCCCTCCACTTT
TRBV10-3	TRBJ2-7	TRBD2	few	CAITREGPLYEQYF	TGTGCCATCACGAGGGAGGGGCCCCTCTACGAGCAGTACTTC
TRBV5-1	TRBJ2-1	TRBD2	NA	CASSLRLAGYNEQFF	TGCGCCAGCAGCCTAAGACTAGCGGGCTACAATGAGCAGTTCTTC
TRBV11-2	TRBJ1-2	NA	NA	CASTPMDSFYGYTF	TGTGCCAGCACCCCCATGGACAGTTTTTATGGCTACACCTTC
TRBV5-1	TRBJ2-5	NA	NA	CASSLGAGIQTQYF	TGCGCCAGCAGCTTGGGCGCGGGTATCCAGACCCAGTACTTC
TRBV28	TRBJ2-5	TRBD1	NA	CASSLVTGGSRETQYF	TGTGCCAGCAGTTTAGTGACAGGGGGTTCCCGAGAGACCCAGTACTTC
TRBV5-1	TRBJ2-5	NA	NA	CASHPTSDGWETQYF	TGCGCCAGTCACCCGACCTCGGACGGTTGGGAGACCCAGTACTTC
TRBV9	TRBJ2-3	NA	NA	CASSVGDTVSTDTQYF	TGTGCCAGCAGCGTTGGGGACACTGTTAGCACAGATACGCAGTATTTT
TRBV15	TRBJ1-1	NA	NA	CATSGRSNTEAFF	TGTGCCACCAGTGGACGGTCGAACACTGAAGCTTTCTTT
TRBV4-3	TRBJ2-2	NA	few	CASGGDRAGELFF	TGCGCCAGCGGCGGAGATAGGGCCGGGGAGCTGTTTTTT
TRBV4-2	TRBJ2-7	TRBD2	NA	CASSPLGNGGSSYEQYF	TGTGCCAGCAGCCCTTTGGGTAATGGCGGGAGCTCCTACGAGCAGTACTTC
TRBV11-1	TRBJ2-5	NA	NA	CASTPLGVRGETQYF	TGTGCCAGCACCCCGTTGGGGGTGAGAGGAGAGACCCAGTACTTC
TRBV5-4	TRBJ1-6	NA	NA	CASSLEARGPYSPLHF	TGTGCCAGCAGCTTGGAGGCCAGGGGCCCCTATTCACCCCTCCACTTT
TRBV9	TRBJ1-4	NA	few	CASSVDWAGGEKLFF	TGTGCCAGCAGCGTAGATTGGGCAGGAGGTGAAAAACTGTTTTTT
TRBV30	TRBJ2-7	NA	NA	CAWAPLVDYEQYF	TGTGCCTGGGCTCCACTCGTAGACTACGAGCAGTACTTC
TRBV5-1	TRBJ1-1	TRBD1	once	CASRWGQEKNTEAFF	TGCGCCAGCAGATGGGGACAGGAGAAGAACACTGAAGCTTTCTTT
TRBV27	TRBJ2-3	TRBD1	once	CASSSDRGSDTQYF	TGTGCCAGCAGTTCGGACAGGGGATCAGATACGCAGTATTTT
TRBV29-1	TRBJ2-1	NA	NA	CSVKGLTRGSYNEQFF	TGCAGCGTAAAGGGACTTACCCGAGGTTCCTACAATGAGCAGTTCTTC